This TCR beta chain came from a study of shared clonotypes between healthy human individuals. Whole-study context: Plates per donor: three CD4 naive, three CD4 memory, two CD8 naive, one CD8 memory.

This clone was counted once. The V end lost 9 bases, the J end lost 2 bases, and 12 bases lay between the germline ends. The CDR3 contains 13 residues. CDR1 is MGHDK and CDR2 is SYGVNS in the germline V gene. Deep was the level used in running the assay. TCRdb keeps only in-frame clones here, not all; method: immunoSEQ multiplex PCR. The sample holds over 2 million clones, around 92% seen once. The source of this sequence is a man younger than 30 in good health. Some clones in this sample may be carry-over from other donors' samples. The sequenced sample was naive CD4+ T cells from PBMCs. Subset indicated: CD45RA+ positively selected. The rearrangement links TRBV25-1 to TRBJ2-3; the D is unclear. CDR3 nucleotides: TGTGCCAGGCAAAAAGGGCCCACAGATACGCAGTATTTT. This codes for CARQKGPTDTQYF.